A selection of T cell receptor beta chains follows, all from one sample in a study of T cell repertoires in cytomegalovirus infection. Their target antigens are unknown. TCRdb reprocessed the reads via MiXCR and lists one record per CDR3 protein. The sample shows just under 500,000 distinct CDR3 sequences, around 35% of them seen only once. Sequenced here: cultured PBMCs, sampled from culture after CMV antigen stimulation. Receptors originate from a human donor in good health (CMV status not recorded). Some clones in this sample may be carry-over from other donors' samples. The CDR3 runs from the conserved cysteine through the conserved F or W. Fields, in order: CDR3 protein, CDR3 DNA, V gene, D gene, J gene, clone size. The D gene is left open where the match is weak. Clone size appears in some rows only: once, few, many, or a class for an expanded clone.

CASQGGDTQYF,TGTGCCAGCCAGGGGGGAGATACGCAGTATTTT,TRBV27,.,TRBJ2-3,.
CASSLAGGPRNEQFF,TGTGCCAGCAGCTTAGCGGGAGGGCCTCGCAATGAGCAGTTCTTC,TRBV27,TRBD2,TRBJ2-1,.
CASSSQGAANTGELFF,TGTGCCAGCAGCTCGCAGGGGGCTGCGAACACCGGGGAGCTGTTTTTT,TRBV7-2,TRBD1,TRBJ2-2,few
CASGQVYGYTF,TGTGCCAGCGGACAGGTCTATGGCTACACCTTC,TRBV6-1,TRBD1,TRBJ1-2,few
CASRIGRDRYSPLHF,TGTGCCAGTAGAATTGGCCGGGACAGATATTCACCCCTCCACTTT,TRBV19,TRBD1,TRBJ1-6,.
CASSLGGPGFDGYTF,TGTGCCAGCAGCTTAGGGGGCCCGGGATTTGACGGCTACACCTTC,TRBV7-8,.,TRBJ1-2,many
CASSHPAQGARGYTF,TGCGCCAGCAGCCACCCCGCCCAGGGGGCGAGAGGCTACACCTTC,TRBV4-1,TRBD1,TRBJ1-2,few
CASSYGVYNEQFF,TGTGCCAGCAGTTACGGTGTCTACAATGAGCAGTTCTTC,TRBV6-2/TRBV6-3,.,TRBJ2-1,few
CASKIPGTNQPQHF,TGTGCCAGTAAGATTCCGGGGACGAACCAGCCCCAGCATTTT,TRBV19,.,TRBJ1-5,few
CASSDPRLSGGDIQYF,TGTGCCAGCAGTGACCCCCGACTTTCGGGAGGGGACATTCAGTACTTC,TRBV6-1,TRBD2,TRBJ2-4,many
CASSRGSYRTQYF,TGTGCCAGCAGCCGGGGGTCCTACCGCACGCAGTATTTT,TRBV14,.,TRBJ2-3,.
CASSTQGRPGYGYTF,TGTGCCAGCAGCACGCAGGGTCGACCCGGCTATGGCTACACCTTC,TRBV7-2,.,TRBJ1-2,few
CASSGGSGSPLHF,TGTGCCAGCAGTGGCGGGTCGGGTTCACCCCTCCACTTT,TRBV2,.,TRBJ1-6,.
CASRRGTDSPLHF,TGTGCCAGCCGCAGGGGTACAGATTCACCCCTCCACTTT,TRBV25-1,.,TRBJ1-6,.
CASSSQGADYGYTF,TGTGCCAGCAGCTCCCAGGGGGCTGACTATGGCTACACCTTC,TRBV7-2,TRBD1,TRBJ1-2,.
CASRQNGAYGYTF,TGTGCCAGCAGACAAAATGGGGCCTATGGCTACACCTTC,TRBV6-8,.,TRBJ1-2,.
CASSSAGGPYEQFF,TGTGCCAGCAGTTCTGCGGGAGGGCCTTATGAGCAGTTCTTC,TRBV6-8,TRBD2,TRBJ2-1,once
CASSFQIGSTEAFF,TGTGCCAGCAGCTTTCAAATTGGGAGCACTGAAGCTTTCTTT,TRBV7-6,.,TRBJ1-1,few
CASSPPGPISEKLFF,TGTGCCAGCAGCCCTCCGGGACCAATCTCTGAAAAACTGTTTTTT,TRBV7-6,.,TRBJ1-4,few
CSVAASGRAMGETQYF,TGCAGCGTAGCTGCTAGCGGGAGGGCCATGGGGGAGACCCAGTACTTC,TRBV29-1,TRBD2,TRBJ2-5,few
CASSLEFGVGYNEQFF,TGTGCCAGCAGCTTAGAGTTTGGGGTAGGCTACAATGAGCAGTTCTTC,TRBV11-3,.,TRBJ2-1,few
CASSSYGTGETQYF,TGTGCCAGCAGTTCGTACGGGACGGGGGAGACCCAGTACTTC,TRBV27,.,TRBJ2-5,few